The 17 T cell receptor beta chains below were found in one sample sequenced in a study of T cell responses to AZD1222 COVID-19 vaccine. Method: immunoSEQ multiplex PCR; TCRdb's copy keeps in-frame clones and lacks some. This sample has about 84,000 clones, with 70% to 90% found just once. The specimen was peripheral blood, collected 28 days after the second AZD1222 dose. These receptor sequences come from an adult who received the AZD1222 COVID-19 vaccine.

The chain is built from TRBV5-1 and TRBJ2-1; 7 positions match TRBD2. CDR1 is SGHRS and CDR2 is YFSETQ in the germline V gene. Trimming at V came to 6 bases and at J to 0 bases, leaving 3 bases not matched to a gene. The CDR3 has 14 residues. Here the CDR3 DNA reads TGCGCCAGCAAAACTAGCGCCTCCTACAATGAGCAGTTCTTC. It yields the protein CASKTSASYNEQFF. Variable domain in full (rest from reference TRBV5-1 and TRBJ2-1): KAGVTQTPRYLIKTRGQQVTLSCSPISGHRSVSWYQQTPGQGLQFLFEYFSETQRNKGNFPGRFSGRQFSNSRSEMNVSTLELGDSALYLCASKTSASYNEQFFGPGTRLTVL.

This clone was observed a single time. The gene calls are TRBV20-1 and TRBJ1-2; the D is unclear. Trimming cost V 3 bases and J 2 bases, with 10 bases left between them. There are 13 residues in the CDR3. The germline V gene encodes CDR1 DFQATT and CDR2 SNEGSKA (reference sequence). The CDR3 nucleotides read TGCAGTGCTAGTGGCAGCCCCAACTATGGCTACACCTTC. This encodes CSASGSPNYGYTF.

The V and J genes are TRBV18 and TRBJ2-5, with D uncertain. Per the germline V gene, CDR1 is KGHSH and CDR2 is LQKENI. The CDR3 is 14 amino acids. Trimming removed 0 bases from V and 4 bases from J, with 9 bases in between. The chain's CDR3 is CASSPPEKRETQYF. CDR3 coding DNA: TGTGCCAGCTCACCACCCGAAAAAAGAGAGACCCAGTACTTC. The full variable domain, with the rest looked up from reference TRBV18 and TRBJ2-5, is NAGVMQNPRHLVRRRGQEARLRCSPMKGHSHVYWYRQLPEEGLKFMVYLQKENIIDESGMPKERFSAEFPKEGPSILRIQQVVRGDSAAYFCASSPPEKRETQYFGPGTRLLVL.

This clone turned up a few times. The CDR3: CASSFGDYGYTF. DNA of the CDR3: TGTGCCAGCAGCTTTGGGGATTATGGCTACACCTTC. V is TRBV7-8 and J is TRBJ1-2, with D unresolved. The CDR3 is made up of 12 amino acids. Germline lookup yields CDR1 SGHVS and CDR2 FQNEAQ. Trimming took off 3 bases at V and 5 bases at J, with 7 bases between the two ends.

The CDR3 protein is CASSEEGAGGNTIYF. The CDR3 DNA reads TGTGCCAGCAGTGAAGAGGGGGCGGGTGGAAACACCATATATTTT. The chain carries TRBV6-1 and TRBJ1-3; 7 bases are a match to TRBD1. Per the germline V gene, CDR1 is MNHNS and CDR2 is SASEGT. The V and J ends lost 1 base and 3 bases, in that order; junction bases with no gene match: 3. The CDR3 length is 15 residues.

This chain joins TRBV6-2 or TRBV6-3 and TRBJ2-1; D call uncertain. The CDR3 consists of 11 residues. With 6 bases removed from V and 9 bases from J, the gap between germline ends came to 9 bases. Germline-derived CDR1 and CDR2 are MNHEY and SVGEGT. This CDR3 reads CASSRVGEQFF. CDR3 bases: TGTGCCAGCAGCCGGGTGGGTGAGCAGTTCTTC.

The chain carries TRBV5-1 and TRBJ2-3; no definite D call. The V end was cut by 0 bases, the J end by 2 bases, with 10 bases between. Germline V lookup: CDR1 SGHRS, CDR2 YFSETQ. The CDR3 runs to 15 residues. The CDR3 protein is CASSLGGYNTDTQYF. CDR3 in DNA: TGCGCCAGCAGCTTGGGGGGATATAACACAGATACGCAGTATTTT.

The chain recombines TRBV4-3 with TRBJ1-4; TRBD1 aligns across 10 bases. The germline V gene encodes CDR1 LGHNA and CDR2 YSLEER. V trimming: 4 bases; J trimming: 7 bases; junction bases outside the gene matches: 9. There are 16 residues in the CDR3. The chain's CDR3 is CASSRKTGGVGEKLFF. The CDR3 DNA reads as TGCGCCAGCAGCCGGAAGACAGGGGGCGTAGGTGAAAAACTGTTTTTT.

V and J are TRBV13 and TRBJ2-5, with 7 positions matching TRBD1. The CDR3 covers 13 residues. From germline, CDR1 is PRHDT and CDR2 FYEKMQ (reference sequence). V gave up 2 bases and J gave up 5 bases; unmatched junction bases: 2. The CDR3 nucleotides read TGTGCCAGCAGCTTAAAGGGGGCGGAGACCCAGTACTTC. Translation: CASSLKGAETQYF.

The chain uses TRBV11-3 and TRBJ2-3; no definite D call. The CDR3 extends over 14 amino acids. V lost 3 bases, J lost 2 bases, and 9 bases lay in between. CDR1 and CDR2 from the germline V gene are SGHNT and YENEEA. In DNA form, the CDR3 reads TGTGCCAGCAGCTTTCGGTCGCTCACAGATACGCAGTATTTT. The encoded protein is CASSFRSLTDTQYF. The full variable domain, rest sourced from reference TRBV11-3 and TRBJ2-3, is EAGVVQSPRYKIIEKKQPVAFWCNPISGHNTLYWYLQNLGQGPELLIRYENEEAVDDSQLPKDRFSAERLKGVDSTLKIQPAELGDSAVYLCASSFRSLTDTQYFGPGTRLTVL.

The chain combines TRBV9 with TRBJ1-1; TRBD1 matches at 9 bases. CDR3 size: 14 residues. Germline V CDR1 and CDR2: SGDLS, YYNGEE. J gave up 4 bases and V 4 bases, and 5 bases lay outside the gene matches. CDR3 DNA sequence: TGTGCCAGCAGCCTAGACAGGGGGAGCACTGAAGCTTTCTTT. The encoded protein is CASSLDRGSTEAFF.

The chain is built from TRBV7-3 and TRBJ2-3, with a weak D call TRBD2 (6 bases). The length of the CDR3 is 14 residues. The germline V and J ends were trimmed by 2 bases and 2 bases, with 8 bases remaining between them. The germline V gene has CDR1 SGHTA and CDR2 FQGTGA. In DNA, the CDR3 is TGTGCCAGCAGCTTACGGGACTTCACAGATACGCAGTATTTT. Amino acids: CASSLRDFTDTQYF.

This chain uses TRBV6-5 with TRBJ1-1; the D is unclear. Germline-derived CDR1 and CDR2 are MNHEY and SVGAGI. The V end was cut by 6 bases, the J end by 7 bases, with 9 bases between. This CDR3 is built from 11 residues. CDR3: CASSPVDEAFF. The CDR3 DNA reads TGTGCCAGCAGCCCCGTGGATGAAGCTTTCTTT.

The chain links TRBV10-3 to TRBJ1-1; 7 positions agree with TRBD1. J was trimmed by 6 bases and V by 4 bases; bases with no gene match: 5. The CDR3 contains 13 residues. CDR1 and CDR2 (germline): ENHRY, SYGVKD. CDR3 protein: CAISGRQGAEAFF. In DNA, the CDR3 is TGTGCCATCAGTGGTCGACAGGGCGCTGAAGCTTTCTTT.

This clone was recorded only once. The J gene is TRBJ2-1, the V gene TRBV18; TRBD1 matches 9 bases. This CDR3 spans 17 amino acids. Trimming cost V 3 bases and J 2 bases; bases outside gene matches: 8. From germline, CDR1 is KGHSH and CDR2 LQKENI. The CDR3 protein is CASSPYSGTGTYNEQFF. Here the CDR3 DNA reads TGTGCCAGCTCACCTTACTCCGGGACAGGGACCTACAATGAGCAGTTCTTC.

This sequence joins TRBV6-2 or TRBV6-3 and TRBJ1-1, with D uncertain. This CDR3 spans 17 amino acids. With 4 bases removed from V and 0 bases from J, the gap between germline ends came to 18 bases. Germline assignment: CDR1 MNHEY and CDR2 SVGEGT. CDR3 sequence (DNA): TGTGCCAGCAGTTCGACCCCTGGAGATTCTATGAACACTGAAGCTTTCTTT. Translating gives CASSSTPGDSMNTEAFF.

The V and J genes are TRBV7-9 and TRBJ2-1, with a tentative D call TRBD1 (5 bases). CDR3 size: 12 residues. V shed 5 bases and J shed 8 bases, with 10 bases lying between them. Germline CDR1 SEHNR, CDR2 FQNEAQ (reference sequence). CDR3 amino acids: CASSLRVDEQFF. The CDR3 DNA reads as TGTGCCAGCAGCCTCAGGGTGGATGAGCAGTTCTTC.